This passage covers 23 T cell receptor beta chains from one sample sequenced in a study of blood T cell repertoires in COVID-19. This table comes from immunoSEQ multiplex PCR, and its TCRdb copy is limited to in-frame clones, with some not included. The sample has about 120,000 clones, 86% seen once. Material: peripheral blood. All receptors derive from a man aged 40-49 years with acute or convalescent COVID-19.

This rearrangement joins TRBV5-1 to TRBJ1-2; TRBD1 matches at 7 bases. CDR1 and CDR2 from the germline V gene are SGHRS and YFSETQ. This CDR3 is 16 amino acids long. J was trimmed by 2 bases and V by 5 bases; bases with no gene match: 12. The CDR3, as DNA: TGCGCCAGCAGAGATGGTTTAGGGGGCATCAACTATGGCTACACCTTC. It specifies CASRDGLGGINYGYTF.

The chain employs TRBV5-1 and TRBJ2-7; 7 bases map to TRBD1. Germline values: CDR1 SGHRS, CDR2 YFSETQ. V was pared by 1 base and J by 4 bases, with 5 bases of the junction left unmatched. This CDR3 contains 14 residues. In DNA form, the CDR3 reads TGCGCCAGCAGCTTGTCAGGGGGAGAGTACGAGCAGTACTTC. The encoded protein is CASSLSGGEYEQYF.

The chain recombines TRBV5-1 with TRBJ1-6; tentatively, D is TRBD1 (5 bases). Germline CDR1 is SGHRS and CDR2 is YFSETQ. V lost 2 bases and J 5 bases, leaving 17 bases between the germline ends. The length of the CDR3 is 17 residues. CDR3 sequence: CASSLDSVRTDNSPLHF. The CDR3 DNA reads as TGCGCCAGCAGCTTAGACAGCGTAAGAACGGATAATTCACCCCTCCACTTT.

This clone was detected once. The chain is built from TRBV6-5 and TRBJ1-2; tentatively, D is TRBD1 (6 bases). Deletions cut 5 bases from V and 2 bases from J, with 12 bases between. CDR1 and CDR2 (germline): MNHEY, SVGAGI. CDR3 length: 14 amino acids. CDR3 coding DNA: TGTGCCAGCAGTAGACAGGTTTCGAACTATGGCTACACCTTC. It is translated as CASSRQVSNYGYTF.

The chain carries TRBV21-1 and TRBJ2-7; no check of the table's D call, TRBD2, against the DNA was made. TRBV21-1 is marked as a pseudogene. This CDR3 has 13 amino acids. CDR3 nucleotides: TGTGCCAGCAGCTGGGGACTCGACTACGAGCAGTACTTC. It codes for CASSWGLDYEQYF.

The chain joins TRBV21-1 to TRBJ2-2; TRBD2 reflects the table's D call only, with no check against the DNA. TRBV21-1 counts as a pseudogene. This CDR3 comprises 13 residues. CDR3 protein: CASSTLLTGELFF. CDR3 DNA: TGTGCCAGCAGCACTCTATTAACCGGGGAGCTGTTTTTT.

The DNA of the CDR3 is TGTGCCAGCTCTCGGACTAGCGTCTCCTACGAGCAGTACTTC. This codes for CASSRTSVSYEQYF. This rearrangement joins TRBV27 to TRBJ2-7, with TRBD2 matching 9 bases. The CDR3 sequence is 14 residues long. V lost 8 bases and J lost 0; bases outside the gene matches: 5. Looked up from germline, CDR1 is MNHEY and CDR2 is SMNVEV (reference sequence).

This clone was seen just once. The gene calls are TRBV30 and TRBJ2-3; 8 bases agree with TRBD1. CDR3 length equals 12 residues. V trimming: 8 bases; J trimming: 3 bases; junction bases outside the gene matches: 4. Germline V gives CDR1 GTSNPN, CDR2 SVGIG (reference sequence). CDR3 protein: CAGTGNTDTQYF. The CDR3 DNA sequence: TGTGCCGGGACAGGTAATACAGATACGCAGTATTTT.

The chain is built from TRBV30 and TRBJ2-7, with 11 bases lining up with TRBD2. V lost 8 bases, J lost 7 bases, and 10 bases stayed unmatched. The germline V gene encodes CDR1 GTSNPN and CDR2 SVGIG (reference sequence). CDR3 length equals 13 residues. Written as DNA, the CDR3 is TGTGCCGGAACACTAGCGGGAGTAAGGGAGCAGTACTTC. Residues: CAGTLAGVREQYF.

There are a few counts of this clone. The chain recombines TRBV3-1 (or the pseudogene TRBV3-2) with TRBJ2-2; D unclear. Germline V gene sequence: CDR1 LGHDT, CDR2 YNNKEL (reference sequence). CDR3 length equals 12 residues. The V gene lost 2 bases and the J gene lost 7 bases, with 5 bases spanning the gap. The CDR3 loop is CASSQLGGELFF. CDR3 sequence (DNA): TGTGCCAGCAGCCAACTCGGCGGGGAGCTGTTTTTT.

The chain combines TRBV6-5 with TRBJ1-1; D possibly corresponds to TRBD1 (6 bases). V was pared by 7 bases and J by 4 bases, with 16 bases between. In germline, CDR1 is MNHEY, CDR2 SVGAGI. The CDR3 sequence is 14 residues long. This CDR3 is CASTNSQGVTEAFF. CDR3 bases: TGTGCCAGCACGAACTCACAGGGTGTCACTGAAGCTTTCTTT.

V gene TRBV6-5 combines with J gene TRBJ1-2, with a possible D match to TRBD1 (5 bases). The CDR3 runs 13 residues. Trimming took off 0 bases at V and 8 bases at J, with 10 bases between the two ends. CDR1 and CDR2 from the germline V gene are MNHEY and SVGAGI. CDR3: CASSYSEGQGYTF. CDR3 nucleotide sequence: TGTGCCAGCAGTTACTCGGAGGGGCAAGGCTACACCTTC.

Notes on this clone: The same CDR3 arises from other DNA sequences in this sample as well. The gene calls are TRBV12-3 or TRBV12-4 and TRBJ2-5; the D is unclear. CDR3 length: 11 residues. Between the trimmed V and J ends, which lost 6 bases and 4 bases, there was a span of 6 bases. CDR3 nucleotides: TGTGCCAGCAGCCCCTTAGAGACCCAGTACTTC. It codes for CASSPLETQYF.

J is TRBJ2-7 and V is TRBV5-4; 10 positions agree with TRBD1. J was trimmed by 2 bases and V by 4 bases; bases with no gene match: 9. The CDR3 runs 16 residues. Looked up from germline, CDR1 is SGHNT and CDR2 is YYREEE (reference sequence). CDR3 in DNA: TGTGCCAGCAGCCCACGACAGGGGGCGAGACCCTACGAGCAGTACTTC. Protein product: CASSPRQGARPYEQYF.

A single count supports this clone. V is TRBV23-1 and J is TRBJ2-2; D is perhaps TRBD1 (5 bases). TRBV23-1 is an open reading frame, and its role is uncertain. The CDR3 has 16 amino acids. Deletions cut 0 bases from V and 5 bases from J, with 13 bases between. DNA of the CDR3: TGCGCCAGCAGTCAATCTCGGCAGGGTGGAACCGGGGAGCTGTTTTTT. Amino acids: CASSQSRQGGTGELFF.

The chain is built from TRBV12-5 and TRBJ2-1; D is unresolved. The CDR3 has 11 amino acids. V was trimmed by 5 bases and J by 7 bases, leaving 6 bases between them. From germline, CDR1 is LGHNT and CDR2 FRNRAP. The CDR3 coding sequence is TGTGCTAGTGGTACCCAGAATGAGCAGTTCTTC. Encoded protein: CASGTQNEQFF.

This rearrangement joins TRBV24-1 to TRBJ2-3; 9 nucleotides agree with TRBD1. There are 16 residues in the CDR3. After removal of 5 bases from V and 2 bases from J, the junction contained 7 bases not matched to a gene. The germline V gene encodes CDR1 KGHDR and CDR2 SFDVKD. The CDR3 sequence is CATSAAGTGPTDTQYF. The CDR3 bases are TGTGCCACCAGTGCAGCCGGGACAGGGCCCACAGATACGCAGTATTTT.

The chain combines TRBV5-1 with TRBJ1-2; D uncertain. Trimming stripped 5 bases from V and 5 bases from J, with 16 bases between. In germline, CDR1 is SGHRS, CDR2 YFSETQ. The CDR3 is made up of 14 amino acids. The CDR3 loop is CASRVPGEGYGYTF. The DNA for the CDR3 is TGCGCCAGCAGAGTTCCGGGAGAGGGTTATGGCTACACCTTC. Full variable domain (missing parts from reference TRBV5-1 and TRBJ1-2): KAGVTQTPRYLIKTRGQQVTLSCSPISGHRSVSWYQQTPGQGLQFLFEYFSETQRNKGNFPGRFSGRQFSNSRSEMNVSTLELGDSALYLCASRVPGEGYGYTFGSGTRLTVV.

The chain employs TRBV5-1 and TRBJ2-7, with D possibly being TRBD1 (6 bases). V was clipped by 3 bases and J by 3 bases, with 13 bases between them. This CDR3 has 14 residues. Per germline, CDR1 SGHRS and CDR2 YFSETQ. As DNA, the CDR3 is TGCGCCAGCAGCTGGGACACCCTCAACTACGAGCAGTACTTC. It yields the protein CASSWDTLNYEQYF.

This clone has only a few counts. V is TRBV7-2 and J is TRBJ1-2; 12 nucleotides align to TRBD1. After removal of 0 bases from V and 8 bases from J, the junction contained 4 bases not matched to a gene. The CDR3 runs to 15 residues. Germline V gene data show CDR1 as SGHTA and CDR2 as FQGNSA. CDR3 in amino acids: CASSLAGTGGQGYTF. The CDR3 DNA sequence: TGTGCCAGCAGCTTAGCCGGGACAGGGGGCCAGGGCTACACCTTC.

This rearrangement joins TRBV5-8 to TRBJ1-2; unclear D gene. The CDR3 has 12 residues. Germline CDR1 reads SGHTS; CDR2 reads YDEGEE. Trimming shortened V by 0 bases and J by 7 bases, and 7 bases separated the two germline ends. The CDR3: CASSLVGGGYTF. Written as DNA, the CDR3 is TGTGCCAGCAGCTTGGTAGGAGGTGGCTACACCTTC.

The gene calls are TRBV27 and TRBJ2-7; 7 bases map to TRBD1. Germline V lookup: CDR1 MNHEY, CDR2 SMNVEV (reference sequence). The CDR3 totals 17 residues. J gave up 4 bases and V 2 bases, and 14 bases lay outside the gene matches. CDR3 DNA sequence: TGTGCCAGCAGTTTAGTGAAGTCAGGGGGACGGACATACGAGCAGTACTTC. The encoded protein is CASSLVKSGGRTYEQYF.

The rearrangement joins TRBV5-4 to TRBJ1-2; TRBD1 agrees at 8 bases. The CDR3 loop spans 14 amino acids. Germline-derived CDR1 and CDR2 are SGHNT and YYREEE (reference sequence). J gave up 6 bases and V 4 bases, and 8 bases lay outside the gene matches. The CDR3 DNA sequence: TGTGCCAGCAGCCAGGACCGACAGGGGAATGGCTACACCTTC. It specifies CASSQDRQGNGYTF. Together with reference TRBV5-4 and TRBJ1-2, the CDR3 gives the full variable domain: ETGVTQSPTHLIKTRGQQVTLRCSSQSGHNTVSWYQQALGQGPQFIFQYYREEENGRGNFPPRFSGLQFPNYSSELNVNALELDDSALYLCASSQDRQGNGYTFGSGTRLTVV.